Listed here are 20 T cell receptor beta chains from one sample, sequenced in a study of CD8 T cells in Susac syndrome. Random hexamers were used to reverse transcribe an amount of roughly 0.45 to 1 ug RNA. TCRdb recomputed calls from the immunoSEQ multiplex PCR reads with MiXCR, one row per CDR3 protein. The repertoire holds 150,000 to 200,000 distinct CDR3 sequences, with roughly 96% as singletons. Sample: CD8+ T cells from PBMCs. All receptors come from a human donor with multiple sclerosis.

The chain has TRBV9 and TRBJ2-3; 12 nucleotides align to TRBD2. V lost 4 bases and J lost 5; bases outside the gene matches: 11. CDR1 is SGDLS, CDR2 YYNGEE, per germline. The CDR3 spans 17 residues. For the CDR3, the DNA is TGTGCCAGCAGCCCCACTAGCGGGGGGCTTGGGGGAGATACGCAGTATTTT. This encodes CASSPTSGGLGGDTQYF. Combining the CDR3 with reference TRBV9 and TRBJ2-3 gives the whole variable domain DSGVTQTPKHLITATGQRVTLRCSPRSGDLSVYWYQQSLDQGLQFLIQYYNGEERAKGNILERFSAQQFPDLHSELNLSSLELGDSALYFCASSPTSGGLGGDTQYFGPGTRLTVL.

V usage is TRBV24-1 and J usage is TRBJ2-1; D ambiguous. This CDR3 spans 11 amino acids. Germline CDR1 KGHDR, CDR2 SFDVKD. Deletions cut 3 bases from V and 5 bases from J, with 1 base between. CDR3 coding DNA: TGTGCCACCAGTGATGACAATGAGCAGTTCTTC. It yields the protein CATSDDNEQFF.

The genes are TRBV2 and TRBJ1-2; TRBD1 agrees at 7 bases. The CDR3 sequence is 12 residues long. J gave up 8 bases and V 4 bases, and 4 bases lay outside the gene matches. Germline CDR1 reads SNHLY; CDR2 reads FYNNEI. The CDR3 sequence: CASSGRQGGYTF. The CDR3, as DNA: TGTGCCAGCAGTGGGAGACAGGGCGGCTACACCTTC.

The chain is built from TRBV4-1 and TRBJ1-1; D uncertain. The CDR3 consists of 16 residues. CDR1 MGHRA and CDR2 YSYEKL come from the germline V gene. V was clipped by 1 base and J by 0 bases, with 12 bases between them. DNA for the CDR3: TGCGCCAGCAGCCAAGTTTATTACAGACTGAACACTGAAGCTTTCTTT. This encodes CASSQVYYRLNTEAFF.

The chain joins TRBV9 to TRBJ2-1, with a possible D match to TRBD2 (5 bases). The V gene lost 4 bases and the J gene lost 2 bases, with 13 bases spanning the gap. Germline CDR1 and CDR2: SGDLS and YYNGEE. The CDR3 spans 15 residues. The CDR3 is CASSPSGDPYNEQFF. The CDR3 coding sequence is TGTGCCAGCAGCCCGAGCGGCGACCCCTACAATGAGCAGTTCTTC.

In DNA, the CDR3 is TGTGCCTGGAGTGTACGTCCTCTCGGATCTTACGAGCAGTACTTC. Its protein is CAWSVRPLGSYEQYF. The chain links TRBV30 to TRBJ2-7, with no clear D. From germline, CDR1 is GTSNPN and CDR2 SVGIG (reference sequence). This CDR3 contains 15 residues. V was trimmed by 0 bases and J by 4 bases, leaving 16 bases between them.

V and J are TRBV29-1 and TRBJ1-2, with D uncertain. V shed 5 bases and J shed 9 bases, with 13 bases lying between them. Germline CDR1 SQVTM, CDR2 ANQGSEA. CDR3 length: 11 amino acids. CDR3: CSVPSPTSYTF. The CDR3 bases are TGCAGCGTTCCCTCCCCGACGAGCTACACCTTC.

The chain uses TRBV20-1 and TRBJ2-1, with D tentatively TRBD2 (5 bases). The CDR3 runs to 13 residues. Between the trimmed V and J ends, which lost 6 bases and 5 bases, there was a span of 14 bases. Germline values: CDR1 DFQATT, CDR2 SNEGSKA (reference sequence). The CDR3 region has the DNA TGCAGTGCAGAGGGCTGGACCGACAATGAGCAGTTCTTC. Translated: CSAEGWTDNEQFF.

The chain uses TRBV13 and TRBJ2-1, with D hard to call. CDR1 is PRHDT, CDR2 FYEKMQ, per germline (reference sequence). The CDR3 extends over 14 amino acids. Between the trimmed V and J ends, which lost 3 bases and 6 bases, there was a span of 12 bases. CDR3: CASSLGSVPNEQFF. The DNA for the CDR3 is TGTGCCAGCAGCTTGGGCTCCGTGCCCAATGAGCAGTTCTTC.

The CDR3 DNA follows: TGTGCCAGCAGCTCGCCTGTAGGGGAGACCCAGTACTTC. Residues: CASSSPVGETQYF. The chain couples TRBV13 to TRBJ2-5; D unclear. CDR3 size: 13 residues. Trimming took 4 bases from V and 5 from J, leaving 11 bases between them. In germline, CDR1 is PRHDT, CDR2 FYEKMQ (reference sequence). Together with reference TRBV13 and TRBJ2-5, the CDR3 gives the full variable domain: AAGVIQSPRHLIKEKRETATLKCYPIPRHDTVYWYQQGPGQDPQFLISFYEKMQSDKGSIPDRFSAQQFSDYHSELNMSSLELGDSALYFCASSSPVGETQYFGPGTRLLVL.

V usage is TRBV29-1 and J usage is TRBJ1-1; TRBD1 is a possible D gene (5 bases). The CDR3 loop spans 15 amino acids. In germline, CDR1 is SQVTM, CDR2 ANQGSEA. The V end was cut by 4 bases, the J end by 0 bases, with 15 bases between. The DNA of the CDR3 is TGCAGCGTTGCCGGGGGGTGGACCGTGAACACTGAAGCTTTCTTT. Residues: CSVAGGWTVNTEAFF.

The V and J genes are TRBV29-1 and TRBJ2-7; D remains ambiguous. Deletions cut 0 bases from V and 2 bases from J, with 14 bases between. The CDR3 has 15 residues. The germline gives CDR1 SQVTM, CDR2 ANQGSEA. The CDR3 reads CSVEDLINGAYEQYF. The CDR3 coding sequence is TGCAGCGTTGAAGACCTAATAAACGGTGCCTACGAGCAGTACTTC.

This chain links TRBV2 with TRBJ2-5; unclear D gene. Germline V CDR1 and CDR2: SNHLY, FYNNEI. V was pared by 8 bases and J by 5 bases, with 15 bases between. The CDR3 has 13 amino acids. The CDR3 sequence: CASLYGQDETQYF. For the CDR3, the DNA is TGTGCCAGCCTTTACGGGCAGGACGAGACCCAGTACTTC. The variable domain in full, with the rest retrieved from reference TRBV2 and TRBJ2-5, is EPEVTQTPSHQVTQMGQEVILRCVPISNHLYFYWYRQILGQKVEFLVSFYNNEISEKSEIFDDQFSVERPDGSNFTLKIRSTKLEDSAMYFCASLYGQDETQYFGPGTRLLVL.

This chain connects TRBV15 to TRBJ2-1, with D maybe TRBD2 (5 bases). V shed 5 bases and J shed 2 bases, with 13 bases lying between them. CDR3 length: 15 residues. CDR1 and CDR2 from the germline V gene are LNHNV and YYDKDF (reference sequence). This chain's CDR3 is CATSPSGDTYNEQFF. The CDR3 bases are TGTGCCACCAGCCCGAGCGGAGATACCTACAATGAGCAGTTCTTC. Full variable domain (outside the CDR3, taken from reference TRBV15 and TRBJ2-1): DAMVIQNPRYQVTQFGKPVTLSCSQTLNHNVMYWYQQKSSQAPKLLFHYYDKDFNNEADTPDNFQSRRPNTSFCFLDIRSPGLGDTAMYLCATSPSGDTYNEQFFGPGTRLTVL.

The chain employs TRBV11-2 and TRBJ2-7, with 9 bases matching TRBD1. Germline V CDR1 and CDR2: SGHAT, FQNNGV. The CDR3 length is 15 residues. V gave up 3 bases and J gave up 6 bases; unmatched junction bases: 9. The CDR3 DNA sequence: TGTGCCAGCAGCTTCACCGGGACAGGGATTTCCGAGCAGTACTTC. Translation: CASSFTGTGISEQYF.

The CDR3 DNA follows: TGTGCCAGCAGGGACCGGGACAGTCTCACAGATACGCAGTATTTT. This gives the protein CASRDRDSLTDTQYF. The gene calls are TRBV7-2 and TRBJ2-3; 7 bases agree with TRBD1. The CDR3 totals 15 residues. CDR1 is SGHTA, CDR2 FQGNSA, per germline. V dropped 6 bases and J dropped 2; count of bases not matched to a gene: 8.

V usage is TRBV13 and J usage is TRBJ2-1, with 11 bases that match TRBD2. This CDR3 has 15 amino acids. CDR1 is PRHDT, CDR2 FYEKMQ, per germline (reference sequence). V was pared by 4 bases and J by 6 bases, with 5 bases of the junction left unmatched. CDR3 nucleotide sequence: TGTGCCAGCAGCTCGACTAGCGGGGACTTCAATGAGCAGTTCTTC. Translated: CASSSTSGDFNEQFF.

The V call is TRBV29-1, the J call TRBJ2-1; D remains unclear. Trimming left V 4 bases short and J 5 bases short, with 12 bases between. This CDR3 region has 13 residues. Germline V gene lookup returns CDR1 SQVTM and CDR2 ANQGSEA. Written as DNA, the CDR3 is TGCAGCGTTGTGTACCTATTAAACAATGAGCAGTTCTTC. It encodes CSVVYLLNNEQFF.

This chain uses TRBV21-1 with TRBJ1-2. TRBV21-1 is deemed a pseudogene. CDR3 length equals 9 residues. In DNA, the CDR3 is TGTGCCAGCAGTAATGGCTACACCTTC. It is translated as CASSNGYTF.

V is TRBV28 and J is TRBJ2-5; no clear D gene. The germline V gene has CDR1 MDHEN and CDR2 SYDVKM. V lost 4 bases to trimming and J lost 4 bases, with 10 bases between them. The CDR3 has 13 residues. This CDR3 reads CASSSSRRETQYF. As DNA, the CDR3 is TGTGCCAGCAGTTCCAGTAGGAGAGAGACCCAGTACTTC. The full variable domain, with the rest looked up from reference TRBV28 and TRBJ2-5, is DVKVTQSSRYLVKRTGEKVFLECVQDMDHENMFWYRQDPGLGLRLIYFSYDVKMKEKGDIPEGYSVSREKKERFSLILESASTNQTSMYLCASSSSRRETQYFGPGTRLLVL.